This record concerns one T cell receptor (beta chain) sequence. This CDR3 has 14 amino acids. Trimming took 6 bases from V and 6 from J; bases not matched to a gene: 8. Germline CDR1 MNHEY, CDR2 SVGAGI. The data belong to a study of T cell clonotyping in hematopoietic cell transplantation. Some clones are missing from TCRdb's copy, which holds only in-frame ones; the method was immunoSEQ multiplex PCR. The data contain some 6,300 clones, less than 90% of them seen just once; the ten biggest clones take up around 13%. The specimen was peripheral blood mononuclear cells, collected 180 days after allogeneic stem cell transplant. This clonotype originated in a female patient in her fifties or sixties who had an allogeneic stem cell transplant from an unrelated donor, so the T cells may come from the graft donor. Some clones in this sample may be carry-over from other donors' samples. The chain carries TRBV6-5 and TRBJ1-2, with 9 positions matching TRBD1. CDR3 sequence reads: CASSRQGGIDGYTF. The CDR3 DNA is TGTGCCAGCAGCCGACAGGGGGGAATAGATGGCTACACCTTC.